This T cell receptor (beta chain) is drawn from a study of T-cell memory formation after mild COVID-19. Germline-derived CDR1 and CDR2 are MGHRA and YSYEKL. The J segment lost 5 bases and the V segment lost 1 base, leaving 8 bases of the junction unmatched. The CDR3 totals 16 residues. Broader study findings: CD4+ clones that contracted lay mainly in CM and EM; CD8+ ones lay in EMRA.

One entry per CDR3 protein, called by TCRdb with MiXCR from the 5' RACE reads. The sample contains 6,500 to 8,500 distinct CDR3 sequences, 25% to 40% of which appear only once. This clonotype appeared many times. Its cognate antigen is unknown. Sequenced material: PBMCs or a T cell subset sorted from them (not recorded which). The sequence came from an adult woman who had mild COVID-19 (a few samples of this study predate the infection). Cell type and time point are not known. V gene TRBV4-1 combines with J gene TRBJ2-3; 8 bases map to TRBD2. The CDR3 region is CASSQVAAGGLDTQYF. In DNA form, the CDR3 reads TGCGCCAGCAGCCAAGTCGCGGCGGGGGGCCTAGATACGCAGTATTTT.